The 30 T cell receptor beta chains reported below all come from one sample, sequenced in a study of T cell responses to AZD1222 COVID-19 vaccine. Repertoires were generated with immunoSEQ multiplex PCR, while TCRdb's copy carries only in-frame clones and drops some. The table lists 150,000 to 200,000 clones, around 92% of them singletons. The specimen comprised peripheral blood, sampled 28 days after the second AZD1222 dose. The receptor source for this set is an adult who received the AZD1222 COVID-19 vaccine.

The genes are TRBV6-4 and TRBJ2-1; 8 positions agree with TRBD2. CDR3 size: 16 residues. With V trimmed by 0 bases and J by 7 bases, 8 bases remained unmatched. Germline-derived CDR1 and CDR2 are MRHNA and SNTAGT. The CDR3 nucleotides read TGTGCCAGCAGTGACTCCTCGAGCGGGGGTGGGAATGAGCAGTTCTTC. This sequence encodes CASSDSSSGGGNEQFF.

V and J are TRBV4-1 and TRBJ2-6; a weak D match, TRBD1 (6 bases). CDR3 length equals 19 residues. CDR1 is MGHRA and CDR2 is YSYEKL in the germline V gene. Trimming left V 1 base short and J 0 bases short, with 16 bases between. The CDR3 sequence: CASSQGLFKDSSGANVLTF. Written as DNA, the CDR3 is TGCGCCAGCAGCCAAGGTTTGTTTAAGGACAGCTCTGGGGCCAACGTCCTGACTTTC.

The chain couples TRBV4-1 to TRBJ1-2, with TRBD1 matching over 11 bases. The V gene end was trimmed by 4 bases and the J gene end by 5 bases; junction bases not matched to a gene: 12. The CDR3 has 17 residues. Per germline, CDR1 MGHRA and CDR2 YSYEKL. The CDR3 sequence: CASSLGTGGLGRYGYTF. CDR3 in DNA: TGCGCCAGCAGCCTCGGGACAGGGGGACTGGGGAGATATGGCTACACCTTC.

The chain is built from TRBV2 and TRBJ1-2; perhaps TRBD1 as D (6 bases). Germline V gene sequence: CDR1 SNHLY, CDR2 FYNNEI. The CDR3 is 14 amino acids. V shed 1 base and J shed 4 bases, with 10 bases lying between them. This CDR3 reads CASSEGGAGYGYTF. CDR3 bases: TGTGCCAGCAGTGAAGGGGGGGCGGGCTATGGCTACACCTTC.

The chain carries TRBV2 and TRBJ1-2; the match to TRBD1 covers 8 bases. The CDR3 covers 14 residues. Trimming at V came to 1 base and at J to 4 bases, leaving 2 bases not matched to a gene. The V gene's germline CDR1 is SNHLY and CDR2 FYNNEI. The CDR3 coding sequence is TGTGCCAGCAGTGAAGAAGACAGGGGCTATGGCTACACCTTC. Its translation: CASSEEDRGYGYTF.

The gene calls are TRBV28 and TRBJ1-4; D not resolved. The germline gives CDR1 MDHEN, CDR2 SYDVKM. The CDR3 consists of 16 residues. V lost 3 bases and J lost 3, with 14 bases in between. As DNA, the CDR3 is TGTGCCAGCAGTTTCGGGTCCCGATCGGCTAATGAAAAACTGTTTTTT. Protein: CASSFGSRSANEKLFF.

This clone was seen a single time. The genes are TRBV4-3 and TRBJ1-4; the D is unclear. V was cut by 1 base and J by 8 bases, with 14 bases left in between. Germline CDR1 and CDR2: LGHNA and YSLEER. The CDR3 is 15 amino acids. The DNA of the CDR3 is TGCGCCAGCAGCCAAGTTTCGGGGATCCGGGAAAAACTGTTTTTT. Translation gives CASSQVSGIREKLFF.

The rearrangement uses TRBV5-4 and TRBJ2-2; the D gene is possibly TRBD1 (5 bases). From germline, CDR1 is SGHNT and CDR2 YYREEE (reference sequence). The CDR3 runs to 12 residues. Trimming removed 1 base at V and 11 bases at J, with 9 bases between. This CDR3 is CASSLSGNELFF. The DNA of the CDR3 is TGTGCCAGCAGCTTGTCAGGGAACGAGCTGTTTTTT.

This chain connects TRBV4-2 to TRBJ1-4; no clear D gene. CDR3 length: 14 residues. In germline, CDR1 is LGHNA, CDR2 YNFKEQ. Deletions cut 3 bases from V and 5 bases from J, with 10 bases between. The CDR3 sequence is CASSQGSINEKLFF. DNA for the CDR3: TGTGCCAGCAGCCAGGGGTCTATAAATGAAAAACTGTTTTTT.

The chain uses TRBV6-5 and TRBJ2-7; 7 bases align to TRBD1. V lost 6 bases to trimming and J lost 2 bases; unmatched junction nucleotides: 10. This CDR3 contains 15 residues. Germline CDR1 is MNHEY and CDR2 is SVGAGI. CDR3 sequence (DNA): TGTGCCAGCAGAGCCGGGGCAGGGGGACCCTACGAGCAGTACTTC. Translated, it gives CASRAGAGGPYEQYF.

This clone is a singleton in its sample. V usage is TRBV10-1 and J usage is TRBJ2-1; D unclear. V lost 9 bases and J 5 bases, leaving 8 bases between the germline ends. Germline lookup yields CDR1 WNHNN and CDR2 SYGVQD (reference sequence). This CDR3 comprises 11 residues. Here the CDR3 reads CARSTHNEQFF. The CDR3 region has the DNA TGCGCCAGGTCGACGCACAATGAGCAGTTCTTC.

J is TRBJ2-3 and V is TRBV10-1; a possible D gene is TRBD1 (5 bases). The CDR3 consists of 14 residues. The V end lost 2 bases, the J end lost 1 base, and 7 bases lay between the germline ends. Germline CDR1 and CDR2: WNHNN and SYGVQD (reference sequence). The DNA of the CDR3 is TGCGCCAGCAGTGAGGAACAGGGCACAGATACGCAGTATTTT. Its translation: CASSEEQGTDTQYF.

This clone turned up a few times. The rearrangement uses TRBV19 and TRBJ2-4; a possible D gene is TRBD2 (5 bases). Germline CDR1 is LNHDA and CDR2 is SQIVND (reference sequence). The CDR3 consists of 15 residues. V dropped 5 bases and J dropped 3 bases, with 14 bases sitting between them. The CDR3 here is CASSSGFRGKNIQYF. In DNA, the CDR3 is TGTGCCAGTAGTTCCGGATTTCGGGGCAAAAACATTCAGTACTTC.

The genes are TRBV11-3 and TRBJ2-7; D call uncertain. Germline values: CDR1 SGHNT, CDR2 YENEEA. CDR3 length equals 11 residues. With 10 bases removed from V and 5 bases from J, the gap between germline ends came to 12 bases. The CDR3 nucleotides read TGTGCCACCGGAGTGGGCCACGAGCAGTACTTC. This translates into CATGVGHEQYF.

This chain joins TRBV28 and TRBJ1-2; D unresolved. Between the trimmed V and J ends, which lost 7 bases and 0 bases, there was a span of 15 bases. The length of the CDR3 is 15 residues. Germline V gives CDR1 MDHEN, CDR2 SYDVKM. The CDR3 protein is CASTFPAGANYGYTF. The CDR3 bases are TGTGCCAGCACTTTCCCCGCGGGAGCTAACTATGGCTACACCTTC.

The chain combines TRBV7-2 with TRBJ2-5, with D unclear. CDR1 is SGHTA and CDR2 is FQGNSA in the germline V gene. The V end lost 2 bases, the J end lost 4 bases, and 5 bases lay between the germline ends. The CDR3 totals 12 residues. CDR3 in amino acids: CASSLSLETQYF. The CDR3 DNA follows: TGTGCCAGCAGCTTATCCCTAGAGACCCAGTACTTC.

The CDR3 region has the DNA TGTGCCAGTACAGAGGGATCGCTCAATCAGCCCCAGCATTTT. This gives the protein CASTEGSLNQPQHF. V gene TRBV19 combines with J gene TRBJ1-5; D not certain. Germline V lookup: CDR1 LNHDA, CDR2 SQIVND (reference sequence). CDR3 size: 14 residues. The germline V and J ends were trimmed by 7 bases and 3 bases, with 13 bases remaining between them.

The CDR3 loop is CAWSVGAGRQPQHF. CDR3 coding DNA: TGTGCCTGGAGTGTAGGGGCAGGGAGGCAGCCCCAGCATTTT. The chain links TRBV30 to TRBJ1-5; maybe TRBD1 (5 bases). The CDR3 runs 14 residues. Germline lookup yields CDR1 GTSNPN and CDR2 SVGIG (reference sequence). The V end lost 0 bases, the J end lost 7 bases, and 13 bases lay between the germline ends.

This clone was detected once. The V call is TRBV29-1, the J call TRBJ1-2; the match to TRBD1 covers 10 bases. The CDR3 consists of 11 residues. The germline V gene has CDR1 SQVTM and CDR2 ANQGSEA. The V and J ends lost 3 bases and 8 bases, in that order; junction bases with no gene match: 0. CDR3 in DNA: TGCAGCGTTGAGGACAGGGGGGGCTACACCTTC. Its translation: CSVEDRGGYTF.

This clone was observed a single time. V is TRBV19 and J is TRBJ1-1; maybe TRBD1 (6 bases). This CDR3 is 14 amino acids long. V was cut by 5 bases and J by 2 bases, with 12 bases left in between. Germline V gene lookup returns CDR1 LNHDA and CDR2 SQIVND (reference sequence). The CDR3 reads CASSPWTENTEAFF. In DNA form, the CDR3 reads TGTGCCAGTAGTCCCTGGACAGAAAACACTGAAGCTTTCTTT.

V gene TRBV27 combines with J gene TRBJ1-2; D might be TRBD1 (6 bases). V lost 3 bases, J lost 2 bases, and 16 bases lay in between. CDR1 MNHEY and CDR2 SMNVEV come from the germline V gene (reference sequence). The CDR3 contains 16 residues. CDR3: CASSFLLGQGNYGYTF. In nucleotides, the CDR3 is TGTGCCAGCAGTTTTCTTCTTGGGCAGGGGAACTATGGCTACACCTTC.

The chain couples TRBV9 to TRBJ2-2, with 7 positions matching TRBD1. This CDR3 comprises 17 residues. Germline V gene sequence: CDR1 SGDLS, CDR2 YYNGEE. Trimming cost V 5 bases and J 1 base; bases outside gene matches: 11. The CDR3 DNA is TGTGCCAGCAGTGTAACCGGGACAGCTTTGAACACCGGGGAGCTGTTTTTT. The encoded protein is CASSVTGTALNTGELFF.

This clone was counted between two and nine times. The rearrangement joins TRBV5-5 to TRBJ2-1; the D gene is possibly TRBD1 (7 bases). Germline V gene sequence: CDR1 SGHKS, CDR2 YYEKEE (reference sequence). V dropped 5 bases and J dropped 3 bases, with 18 bases sitting between them. The length of the CDR3 is 16 residues. CDR3 in amino acids: CASRFRGTEIYNEQFF. The CDR3 coding sequence is TGTGCCAGCAGATTCCGCGGGACAGAAATCTACAATGAGCAGTTCTTC.

For the CDR3, the DNA is TGTGCCATCAGTGAGCCGGGACGGGTGAACACTGAAGCTTTCTTT. Its protein is CAISEPGRVNTEAFF. This chain connects TRBV10-3 to TRBJ1-1, with a weak D call TRBD1 (5 bases). The germline V gene encodes CDR1 ENHRY and CDR2 SYGVKD. CDR3 length: 15 residues. With 2 bases removed from V and 0 bases from J, the gap between germline ends came to 10 bases.

The V gene is TRBV6-2 or TRBV6-3, the J gene TRBJ2-1; TRBD2 matches 7 bases. The germline CDR1 and CDR2 sequences are MNHEY and SVGEGT. This CDR3 region has 18 residues. V was clipped by 2 bases and J by 8 bases; unmatched bases: 18. DNA of the CDR3: TGTGCCAGCAGTTACAGGATCGCTAGCGGAATGTACATGGATGAGCAGTTCTTC. It translates to CASSYRIASGMYMDEQFF.

This chain uses TRBV7-9 with TRBJ2-7; a weak D match, TRBD1 (6 bases). V dropped 5 bases and J dropped 2 bases, with 19 bases sitting between them. The CDR3 is 16 amino acids. CDR1 and CDR2 (germline): SEHNR, FQNEAQ (reference sequence). The CDR3 DNA follows: TGTGCCAGCAGCAAGGAGGATACAGGACAGACCTACGAGCAGTACTTC. It translates to CASSKEDTGQTYEQYF.

The V and J genes are TRBV7-3 and TRBJ1-1; a weak D match, TRBD1 (6 bases). CDR1 SGHTA and CDR2 FQGTGA come from the germline V gene. The CDR3 extends over 13 amino acids. Between the trimmed V and J ends, which lost 5 bases and 1 base, there was a span of 8 bases. The CDR3 loop is CASSAGQNTEAFF. In nucleotides, the CDR3 is TGTGCCAGCAGCGCGGGACAGAACACTGAAGCTTTCTTT.

The chain has TRBV29-1 and TRBJ2-1, with 11 bases fitting TRBD2. Germline CDR1 and CDR2: SQVTM and ANQGSEA. V lost 6 bases to trimming and J lost 9 bases; unmatched junction nucleotides: 19. The CDR3 totals 17 residues. The CDR3 bases are TGCAGCGTCCCCGACGCCGGAACTAGCGGGAGAAAATTTGAGCAGTTCTTC. It translates to CSVPDAGTSGRKFEQFF.

V gene TRBV30 combines with J gene TRBJ1-1, with 9 bases matching TRBD1. V lost 1 base, J lost 8 bases, and 5 bases stayed unmatched. CDR3 length equals 13 residues. Germline CDR1 reads GTSNPN; CDR2 reads SVGIG (reference sequence). The CDR3 region has the DNA TGTGCCTGGAGTGGGGGACAGGGTGGGGAAGCTTTCTTT. Translating it yields CAWSGGQGGEAFF.

V and J are TRBV5-4 and TRBJ1-3; D possibly corresponds to TRBD1 (6 bases). V was pared by 2 bases and J by 4 bases, with 28 bases between. The CDR3 contains 20 residues. CDR1 SGHNT and CDR2 YYREEE come from the germline V gene (reference sequence). The CDR3 coding sequence is TGTGCCAGCAGCTTTGCCAGGGGCTTGGTGGATGGAAATCCCGGAAACACCATATATTTT. Its translation is CASSFARGLVDGNPGNTIYF. Full variable domain (outside the CDR3, taken from reference TRBV5-4 and TRBJ1-3): ETGVTQSPTHLIKTRGQQVTLRCSSQSGHNTVSWYQQALGQGPQFIFQYYREEENGRGNFPPRFSGLQFPNYSSELNVNALELDDSALYLCASSFARGLVDGNPGNTIYFGEGSWLTVV.